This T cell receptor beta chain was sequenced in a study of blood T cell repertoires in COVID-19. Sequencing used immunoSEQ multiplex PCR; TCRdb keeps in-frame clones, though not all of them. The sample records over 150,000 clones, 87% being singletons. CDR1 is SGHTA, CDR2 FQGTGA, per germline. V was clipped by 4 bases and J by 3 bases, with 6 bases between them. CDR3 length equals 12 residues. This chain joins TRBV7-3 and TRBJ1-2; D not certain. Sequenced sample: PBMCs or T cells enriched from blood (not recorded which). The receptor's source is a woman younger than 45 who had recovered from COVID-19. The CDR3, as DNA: TGTGCCAGCAGCTCCTCCCACTATGGCTACACCTTC. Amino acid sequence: CASSSSHYGYTF. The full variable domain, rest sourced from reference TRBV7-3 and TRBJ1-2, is GAGVSQTPSNKVTEKGKYVELRCDPISGHTALYWYRQSLGQGPEFLIYFQGTGAADDSGLPNDRFFAVRPEGSVSTLKIQRTERGDSAVYLCASSSSHYGYTFGSGTRLTVV.